These T cell receptor beta chains were read from a single sample in a study of CD8+CD57+ T cells in acquired aplastic anemia. TCRdb reprocessed the reads with MiXCR, giving one entry per CDR3 protein. Of 400,000 to 600,000 distinct CDR3 sequences in the sample, approximately 32% are singletons; the top ten hold less than 1%. Sequencing was carried out using sorted CD4+, CD8+, or CD8+CD57+ T cells (not recorded which) from PBMCs. The receptors come from a human donor with aplastic anemia. Each CDR3 is given with its conserved first and last residue. A D gene is named only where the DNA matches it firmly. Only part of the rows carry a size: once, few, many, or a class if the clone is expanded.

TRBV27	14	few	.	TRBJ1-2	CASRLVGGLGGYTF	TGTGCCAGCAGACTAGTGGGAGGATTGGGTGGCTACACCTTC
TRBV7-3	13	many	.	TRBJ2-5	CASSLGTQETQYF	TGTGCCAGCAGCTTAGGGACGCAAGAGACCCAGTACTTC
TRBV5-6	17	.	TRBD2	TRBJ2-7	CASSLRTSGDLSYEQYF	TGTGCCAGCAGCTTACGGACTAGCGGGGACCTCTCCTACGAGCAGTACTTC
TRBV2	12	many	.	TRBJ2-3	CASRTSTDTQYF	TGTGCCAGCAGAACTAGCACAGATACGCAGTATTTT
TRBV10-3	14	once	.	TRBJ2-7	CAISDGTPHYEQYF	TGTGCCATCAGTGACGGGACCCCCCATTACGAGCAGTACTTC
TRBV15	21	.	TRBD1	TRBJ1-2	CATSRPGQGSQGQPTNYGYTF	TGTGCCACCAGCAGACCTGGACAGGGCAGCCAGGGACAGCCTACTAACTATGGCTACACCTTC
TRBV7-9	15	.	.	TRBJ2-7	CASSFRGIGAYEQYF	TGTGCCAGCAGCTTCCGCGGCATAGGAGCATACGAGCAGTACTTC
TRBV19	16	many	.	TRBJ1-5	CASSIDQGGRNQPQHF	TGTGCCAGTAGTATAGATCAAGGGGGGCGCAATCAGCCCCAGCATTTT
TRBV20-1	15	many	.	TRBJ1-5	CSARARTYSNQPQHF	TGCAGTGCTAGAGCCAGAACTTATAGCAATCAGCCCCAGCATTTT
TRBV14	13	many	.	TRBJ1-6	CASSLGGYSPLHF	TGTGCCAGCAGCCTTGGGGGCTATTCACCCCTCCACTTT
TRBV14	15	.	TRBD1	TRBJ2-7	CASSEAGQGYYEQYF	TGTGCCAGCAGTGAGGCGGGACAGGGGTACTACGAGCAGTACTTC
TRBV20-1	16	.	TRBD1	TRBJ1-2	CSARDRDRGSGYGYTF	TGCAGTGCTAGAGATCGGGACAGGGGAAGTGGGTATGGCTACACCTTC
TRBV30	13	few	.	TRBJ2-7	CASDKMRGFEQYF	TGTGCCTCCGACAAAATGAGGGGCTTCGAGCAGTACTTC